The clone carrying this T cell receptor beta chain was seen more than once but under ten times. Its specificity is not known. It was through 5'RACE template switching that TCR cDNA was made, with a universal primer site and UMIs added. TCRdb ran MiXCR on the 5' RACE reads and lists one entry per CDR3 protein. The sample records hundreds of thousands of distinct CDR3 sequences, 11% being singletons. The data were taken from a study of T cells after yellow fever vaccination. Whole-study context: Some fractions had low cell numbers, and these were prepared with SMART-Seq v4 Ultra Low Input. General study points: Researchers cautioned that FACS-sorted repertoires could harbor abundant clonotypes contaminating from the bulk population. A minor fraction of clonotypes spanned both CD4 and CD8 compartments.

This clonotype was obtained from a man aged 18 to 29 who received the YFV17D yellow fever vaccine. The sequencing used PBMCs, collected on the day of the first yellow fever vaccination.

The chain's CDR3 is CASSILIDRGIDDGYTF. The CDR3 coding sequence is TGTGCCAGTAGTATTTTGATCGACAGGGGCATAGATGATGGCTACACCTTC. The rearrangement joins TRBV19 to TRBJ1-2; 8 positions agree with TRBD1. CDR3 length: 17 residues. Germline-derived CDR1 and CDR2 are LNHDA and SQIVND (reference sequence). Trimming at V came to 3 bases and at J to 6 bases, leaving 15 bases not matched to a gene.